This T cell receptor beta chain comes out of a study of control samples from healthy donors and cancer patients. This table comes from immunoSEQ multiplex PCR, and its TCRdb copy is limited to in-frame clones, with some not included. The sample has 100,000 or so clones, approximately 81% seen once; the top ten hold under 12%. The germline V and J ends were trimmed by 5 bases and 1 base, with 9 bases remaining between them. The CDR3 consists of 14 residues. CDR1 is LGHNT, CDR2 FRNRAP, per germline. This chain joins TRBV12-5 and TRBJ2-1; either TRBD1 or TRBD2 may supply D (5 bases each). The sample comprised blood. This TCR was recovered from a woman under 40 in good health. The DNA of the CDR3 is TGTGCTAGTGGTCCGGGGCGTTCCTACAATGAGCAGTTCTTC. Its translation is CASGPGRSYNEQFF.